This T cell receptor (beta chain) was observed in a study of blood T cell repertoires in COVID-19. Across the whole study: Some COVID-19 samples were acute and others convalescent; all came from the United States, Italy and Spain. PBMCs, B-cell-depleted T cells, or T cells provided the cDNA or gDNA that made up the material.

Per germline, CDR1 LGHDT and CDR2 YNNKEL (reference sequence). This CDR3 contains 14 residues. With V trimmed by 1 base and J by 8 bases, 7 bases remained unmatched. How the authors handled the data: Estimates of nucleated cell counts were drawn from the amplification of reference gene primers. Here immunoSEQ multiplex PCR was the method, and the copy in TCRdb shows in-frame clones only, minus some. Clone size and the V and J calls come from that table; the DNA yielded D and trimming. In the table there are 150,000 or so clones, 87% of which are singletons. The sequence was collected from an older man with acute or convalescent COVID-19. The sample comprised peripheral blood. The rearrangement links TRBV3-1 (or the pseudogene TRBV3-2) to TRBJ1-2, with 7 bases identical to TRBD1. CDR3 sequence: CASSQGVSGGGYTF. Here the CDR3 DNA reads TGTGCCAGCAGCCAAGGCGTATCAGGGGGAGGCTACACCTTC.